The rows below give T cell receptor beta chains drawn from one sample of a study of blood T cell repertoires in COVID-19. The data were produced by immunoSEQ multiplex PCR, yet TCRdb's version contains in-frame clones alone and is incomplete. The sample carries 250,000 to 350,000 clones, roughly 90% recorded once. The specimen sequenced was peripheral blood. These receptors were collected from a man between 18 and 35 years old who had recovered from COVID-19. The conserved cysteine and the conserved F or W are not part of the CDR3 here. Part of the rows lack a size; the others show once, few, many or a class for expanded clones.

14 TRBJ2-3 TRBV4-1 NA ASSRIAAISTDTQY
17 TRBJ2-3 TRBV3-1/TRBV3-2 NA ASSQGVSGRALYRDTQY
12 TRBJ2-1 TRBV2 NA ATVGTSGYNEQF
11 TRBJ2-7 TRBV27 NA ASSLGRGYEQY
13 TRBJ2-7 TRBV15 few ATSTPGTGDYEQY
14 TRBJ2-7 TRBV5-1 NA ASSLAGGALLYEQY
11 TRBJ1-1 TRBV5-5 NA ASSSPGQGGAF
13 TRBJ1-5 TRBV9 NA ASSVDGTIRQPQH
13 TRBJ1-1 TRBV27 NA ASSLSRGGNTEAF
14 TRBJ2-5 TRBV9 NA ASSVGMMGRQETQY
15 TRBJ2-3 TRBV2 NA ASSDRGISGGADTQY
12 TRBJ1-5 TRBV29-1 once SVVTGVGNQPQH
12 TRBJ1-1 TRBV7-9 few ASSFEAANTEAF
14 TRBJ2-2 TRBV6-6 NA ASSPRRVAGTGELF
12 TRBJ1-2 TRBV11-2 NA ASSLVGQDYGYT
11 TRBJ2-7 TRBV7-2 once ASSLDSPYEQY
12 TRBJ1-2 TRBV7-2 NA ASSTSREDYGYT
13 TRBJ1-5 TRBV7-9 NA ASSPGTGGNQPQH
12 TRBJ1-3 TRBV6-5 NA ASSYGAAGNTIY
11 TRBJ2-7 TRBV27 once ASSRDTSYEQY
12 TRBJ1-2 TRBV19 NA ASSIDGIFYGYT
18 TRBJ2-3 TRBV10-3 NA AISESWTSGGRLNIDTQY
12 TRBJ1-6 TRBV25-1 NA ASSVGTDNSPLH
12 TRBJ1-1 TRBV9 NA ASSALTGSAEAF
14 TRBJ2-7 TRBV27 NA ASSLLSSGRAHEQY
11 TRBJ2-3 TRBV6-1 NA ASSEAGRDTQY
11 TRBJ1-1 TRBV6-6 NA ASSYYGYTEAF
12 TRBJ2-7 TRBV5-4 NA ASSPGTGFYEQY
12 TRBJ2-1 TRBV29-1 NA SFLRDGLSNEQF
13 TRBJ2-1 TRBV16 NA ASSPGTGAYNEQF
13 TRBJ2-1 TRBV5-8 NA ASSPGLAGDNEQF
13 TRBJ2-5 TRBV5-4 NA ASSPRGGHQETQY
11 TRBJ2-1 TRBV27 NA ASSLYRGNEQF
14 TRBJ2-7 TRBV4-2 NA ASSQDRDRVVYEQY
13 TRBJ2-1 TRBV5-6 NA ASSLLGQGYNEQF
11 TRBJ1-1 TRBV29-1 NA SALGQRDTEAF